This TCR beta chain was recovered during a study of shared clonotypes between healthy human individuals. Study conclusions and caveats: Limitation of the genetic and exposure-history diversity represented came from the few donors.

V lost 1 base, J lost 0 bases, and 5 bases stayed unmatched. CDR1 and CDR2 from the germline V gene are SGHNT and YYREEE (reference sequence). CDR3 length: 17 residues. This table comes from immunoSEQ multiplex PCR, and its TCRdb copy is limited to in-frame clones, with some not included. Among some 2,100,000 clones listed, 93% were seen once. A note on this clone: The antigen is unknown.

Naive CD8 cells lacked CD45RO, underwent positive selection for CCR7 and left out terminally differentiated effector memory CD45RA+ cells. The chain joins TRBV5-4 to TRBJ2-3, with 10 bases lining up with TRBD2. The sequence came from a man aged 18 to 29 in good health. Some clones in this sample may be carry-over from other donors' samples. Sequencing was done on a sample of naive CD8+ T cells from PBMCs. The CDR3 is CASSLYPTSGSTDTQYF. The CDR3 DNA reads as TGTGCCAGCAGCTTGTATCCGACTAGCGGGAGCACAGATACGCAGTATTTT. Drawing the rest from reference TRBV5-4 and TRBJ2-3, the complete variable domain is ETGVTQSPTHLIKTRGQQVTLRCSSQSGHNTVSWYQQALGQGPQFIFQYYREEENGRGNFPPRFSGLQFPNYSSELNVNALELDDSALYLCASSLYPTSGSTDTQYFGPGTRLTVL.